This T cell receptor beta chain was captured in a study of cytomegalovirus exposure and HLA in healthy donors. For the study at large: Researchers found that less than 90% of 350 to 500 genotyped donors fell within the Caucasian-associated ancestry cluster.

Primers: 60 Vbeta forward and 13 Jbeta reverse. This table comes from immunoSEQ multiplex PCR, and its TCRdb copy is limited to in-frame clones, with some not included. The sample contains more than 150,000 clones, almost 80% of which appear only once. Study-level points and caveats: Common viral pathogens were later found to be apparently linked to several of the most significant clusters. Reports state that TCR beta sequences accurately predicted most subjects' HLA-A and HLA-B alleles.

The CDR3 loop spans 15 amino acids. Germline loops: CDR1 SGHKS, CDR2 YYEKEE (reference sequence). Germline trimming cut 3 bases from V and 3 bases from J; bases unmatched to any gene: 5. Note on this clone: Its target is unknown.

Sequencing input: PBMCs. This sequence joins TRBV5-5 and TRBJ2-7; 11 bases align to TRBD1. This TCR came from a man aged 45 to 65 in good health and CMV-seropositive. The CDR3 is CASSSHGTGGYEQYV. In DNA, the CDR3 is TGTGCCAGCAGCTCACACGGGACAGGGGGCTACGAGCAGTACGTC.